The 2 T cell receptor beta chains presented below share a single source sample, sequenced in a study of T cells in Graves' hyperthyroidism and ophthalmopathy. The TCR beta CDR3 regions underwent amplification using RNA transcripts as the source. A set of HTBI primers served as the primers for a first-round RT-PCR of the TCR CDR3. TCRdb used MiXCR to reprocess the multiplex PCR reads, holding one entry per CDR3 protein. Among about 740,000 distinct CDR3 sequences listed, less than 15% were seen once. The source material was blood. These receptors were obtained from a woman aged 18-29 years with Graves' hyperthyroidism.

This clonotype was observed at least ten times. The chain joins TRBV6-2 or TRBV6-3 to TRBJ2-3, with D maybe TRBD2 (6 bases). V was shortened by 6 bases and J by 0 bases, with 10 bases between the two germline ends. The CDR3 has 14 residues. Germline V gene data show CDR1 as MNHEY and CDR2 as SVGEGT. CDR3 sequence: CASRLASSTDTQYF. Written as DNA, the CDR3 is TGTGCCAGCAGGCTAGCGTCTAGCACAGATACGCAGTATTTT.

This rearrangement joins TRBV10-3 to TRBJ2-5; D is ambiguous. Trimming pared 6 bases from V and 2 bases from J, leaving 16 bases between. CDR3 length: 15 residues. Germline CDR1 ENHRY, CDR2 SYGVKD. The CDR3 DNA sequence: TGTGCCATCAGAAGGGCGACTGGAGAACAAGAGACCCAGTACTTC. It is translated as CAIRRATGEQETQYF.